This TCR beta chain was profiled in a study of T-cell reconstitution after alpha-beta-depleted transplantation in children. Overall study results and limits: After one year, T-cell counts and TCRbeta diversity mostly came from new T cells. Reportedly, roughly two months post-transplant, alpha-beta T cells arose from several hundred expanded graft clones. It was surviving recipient T cells and thymic progenitors that gave some patients high TCRbeta diversity at day 60.

There are 15 residues in the CDR3. Germline lookup yields CDR1 MNHEY and CDR2 SMNVEV (reference sequence). Trimming removed 5 bases from V and 0 bases from J; junction bases left unmatched: 7. This clonotype showed up just a few times. Antigen unknown. Preparation of the TCRbeta library involved a method that used unique molecular identifiers. TCRdb reprocessed the PCR reads via MiXCR and lists one record per CDR3 protein. The data show about a million distinct CDR3 sequences, with about 29% seen just once and over 25% held by the top ten. Source: PBMCs, mostly from graft donor cells, taken 360 days after TCRalphabeta/CD19-depleted stem cell transplant. This chain joins TRBV27 and TRBJ2-7, with 7 bases fitting TRBD1. This sequence originates from a boy in the first two years of life who had a stem cell transplant for SCID, so the T cells may come from the graft donor. CDR3 nucleotides: TGTGCCAGCAGTCCAAACCGGGACAGCTCCTACGAGCAGTACTTC. Its translation: CASSPNRDSSYEQYF.